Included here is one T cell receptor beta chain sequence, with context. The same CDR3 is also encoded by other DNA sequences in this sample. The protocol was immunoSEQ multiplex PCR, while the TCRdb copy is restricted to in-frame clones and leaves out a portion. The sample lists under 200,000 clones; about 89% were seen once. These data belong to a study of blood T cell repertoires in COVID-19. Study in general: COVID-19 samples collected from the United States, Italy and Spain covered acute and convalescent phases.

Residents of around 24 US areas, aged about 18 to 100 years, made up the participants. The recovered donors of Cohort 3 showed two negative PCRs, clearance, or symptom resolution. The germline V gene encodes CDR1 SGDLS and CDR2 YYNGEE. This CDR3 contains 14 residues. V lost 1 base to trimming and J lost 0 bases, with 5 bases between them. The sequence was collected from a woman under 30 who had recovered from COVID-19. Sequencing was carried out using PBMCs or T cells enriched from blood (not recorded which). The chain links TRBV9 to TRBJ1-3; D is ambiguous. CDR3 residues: CASSVTDSGNTIYF. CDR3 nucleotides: TGTGCCAGCAGCGTAACAGACTCTGGAAACACCATATATTTT.